Presented here are 31 T cell receptor beta chains from one specimen sequenced in a study of blood T cells in healthy people across ages. It was with a sample-barcoded 5' primer and a J-beta primer mix that a second PCR of roughly 7 to 12 cycles was run. Each CDR3 protein is one row after TCRdb ran MiXCR on the 5' RACE reads. Of approximately 1,700,000 distinct CDR3 sequences in the sample, 30% to 40% were seen once. The specimen was blood. These receptors all stem from a human donor in good health.

This rearrangement joins TRBV2 to TRBJ2-3; D gene ambiguous. V lost 0 bases, J lost 11 bases, and 18 bases lay in between. This CDR3 is built from 15 residues. Germline V gives CDR1 SNHLY, CDR2 FYNNEI. CDR3 region: CASSEAPGTPLEQYF. The DNA of the CDR3 is TGTGCCAGCAGTGAAGCTCCGGGCACCCCCCTAGAGCAGTATTTT.

The chain is built from TRBV7-2 and TRBJ2-7; 8 nucleotides align to TRBD2. The V segment lost 5 bases and the J segment 5 bases; nucleotides outside the gene matches: 11. Germline values: CDR1 SGHTA, CDR2 FQGNSA. The CDR3 sequence is 15 residues long. CDR3 bases: TGTGCCAGCAGCGTGAGCGGGGGTGAGGAAAACGAGCAGTACTTC. Translating gives CASSVSGGEENEQYF.

The chain has TRBV7-2 and TRBJ2-6; D ambiguous. Between the trimmed V and J ends, which lost 10 bases and 0 bases, there was a span of 7 bases. Germline V gene lookup returns CDR1 SGHTA and CDR2 FQGNSA. There are 13 residues in the CDR3. The CDR3, as DNA: TGTGCCACCGATCCCTCTGGGGCCAACGTCCTGACTTTC. Residues: CATDPSGANVLTF.

The chain couples TRBV5-1 to TRBJ1-2; 7 bases are a match to TRBD1. The V gene end was trimmed by 2 bases and the J gene end by 4 bases; junction bases not matched to a gene: 8. The CDR3 runs 15 residues. Germline-derived CDR1 and CDR2 are SGHRS and YFSETQ. The CDR3 loop is CASSFTRQGSYGYTF. The CDR3, as DNA: TGCGCCAGCAGCTTTACTCGACAGGGAAGCTATGGCTACACCTTC.

This clonotype was observed a few times. V is TRBV29-1 and J is TRBJ1-1, with D hard to call. V was clipped by 8 bases and J by 3 bases, with 13 bases between them. Germline values: CDR1 SQVTM, CDR2 ANQGSEA. This CDR3 comprises 12 residues. CDR3 amino acids: CSTGRRDTEAFF. Written as DNA, the CDR3 is TGCAGCACCGGCAGGAGGGACACTGAAGCTTTCTTT.

The V gene is TRBV10-3, the J gene TRBJ2-6, with a tentative D call TRBD2 (5 bases). Germline loops: CDR1 ENHRY, CDR2 SYGVKD. The V gene lost 8 bases and the J gene lost 0 bases, with 8 bases spanning the gap. The CDR3 is 14 residues long. CDR3 nucleotides: TGTGCCATCCTCGGGGACTCTGGGGCCAACGTCCTGACTTTC. Its translation: CAILGDSGANVLTF.

This clonotype was found a few times. The V call is TRBV6-6, the J call TRBJ1-2; D remains ambiguous. Germline CDR1 is MNHNY and CDR2 is SVGAGI (reference sequence). Trimming cost V 5 bases and J 8 bases, with 15 bases left between them. The CDR3 is 13 residues long. The CDR3 here is CASSNEGVGGYTF. The DNA for the CDR3 is TGTGCCAGCAGTAACGAGGGCGTGGGGGGCTACACCTTC.

The sample holds a few counts of this clonotype. This rearrangement joins TRBV20-1 to TRBJ2-4; 10 bases are a match to TRBD1. The J call may be wrong; the DNA end is better matched by TRBJ2-7. The CDR3 spans 15 residues. CDR1 and CDR2 from the germline V gene are DFQATT and SNEGSKA (reference sequence). CDR3 nucleotides: TGCAGTGCTAGACTAACGACAGGGGGCATTTACGAGCAGTACTTC. This translates into CSARLTTGGIYEQYF.

The chain uses TRBV7-9 and TRBJ2-5, with D unclear. With 3 bases removed from V and 4 bases from J, the gap between germline ends came to 12 bases. The CDR3 loop spans 14 amino acids. Germline V gene data show CDR1 as SEHNR and CDR2 as FQNEAQ (reference sequence). The CDR3 here is CASSFERIRETQYF. DNA of the CDR3: TGTGCCAGCAGCTTTGAGAGGATTAGAGAGACCCAGTACTTC.

This clonotype has more than one count but fewer than ten. V gene TRBV6-2 or TRBV6-3 combines with J gene TRBJ2-1; D is perhaps TRBD2 (6 bases). Deletions cut 11 bases from V and 9 bases from J, with 20 bases between. Germline CDR1 reads MNHEY; CDR2 reads SVGEGT. The CDR3 extends over 13 amino acids. This CDR3 is CAGSPPWGGEQFF. The CDR3 DNA is TGTGCCGGCTCTCCTCCCTGGGGAGGTGAGCAGTTCTTC.

This clonotype was seen more than once but under ten times. The chain employs TRBV28 and TRBJ2-7, with 8 bases identical to TRBD2. V lost 5 bases, J lost 3 bases, and 12 bases stayed unmatched. The germline V gene encodes CDR1 MDHEN and CDR2 SYDVKM. The CDR3 sequence is 16 residues long. The CDR3 loop is CASSQGRGVLSYEQYF. The CDR3 DNA sequence: TGTGCCAGCAGTCAGGGGCGGGGGGTCTTGAGCTACGAGCAGTACTTC.

V and J are TRBV20-1 and TRBJ1-5; D gene unclear. The CDR3 is 12 amino acids. The germline V and J ends were trimmed by 3 bases and 9 bases, with 12 bases remaining between them. Looked up from germline, CDR1 is DFQATT and CDR2 is SNEGSKA (reference sequence). In DNA, the CDR3 is TGCAGTGCTAGGTCCCCCGGCGGGCCCCAGCATTTT. Its protein product is CSARSPGGPQHF.

In the case of this clonotype: Its ends do not fully match the called genes, so a read error is possible. The rearrangement joins TRBV6-2 or TRBV6-3 to TRBJ1-2; a possible D gene is TRBD1 (6 bases). The CDR3 length is 12 residues. Per germline, CDR1 MNHEY and CDR2 SVGEGT. As DNA, the CDR3 is TGTACCAGCAGCTTGGACAGCTATGGCTACACCTTC. Its translation is CTSSLDSYGYTF.

J is TRBJ2-3 and V is TRBV5-1; TRBD1 agrees at 10 bases. CDR3 length: 16 amino acids. The trim removed 1 base at V and 5 bases at J, leaving 7 bases unmatched. CDR1 and CDR2 (germline): SGHRS, YFSETQ. In DNA form, the CDR3 reads TGCGCCAGCAGCTTGATGGGACAGGGGTATGGAGATACGCAGTATTTT. This sequence encodes CASSLMGQGYGDTQYF.

The CDR3 nucleotides read TGTGCCAGCAGTTTGGGGACTAGCGGGGGGAAGCAGTACTTC. Its translation is CASSLGTSGGKQYF. The rearrangement joins TRBV28 to TRBJ2-7; the match to TRBD2 covers 15 bases. The V gene end was trimmed by 3 bases and the J gene end by 8 bases; junction bases not matched to a gene: 2. Germline V gives CDR1 MDHEN, CDR2 SYDVKM. This CDR3 contains 14 residues. Variable domain in full (rest from reference TRBV28 and TRBJ2-7): DVKVTQSSRYLVKRTGEKVFLECVQDMDHENMFWYRQDPGLGLRLIYFSYDVKMKEKGDIPEGYSVSREKKERFSLILESASTNQTSMYLCASSLGTSGGKQYFGPGTRLTVT.

This chain uses TRBV7-8 with TRBJ1-2; D is ambiguous. The CDR3 length is 13 residues. Germline CDR1 reads SGHVS; CDR2 reads FQNEAQ. V was trimmed by 6 bases and J by 3 bases, leaving 11 bases between them. The CDR3 nucleotides are TGTGCCAGCAGGCCTGATTTGGACTATGGCTACACCTTC. Translation gives CASRPDLDYGYTF.

This clonotype was recorded a few times. This chain connects TRBV24-1 to TRBJ2-1, with TRBD1 identical over 8 bases. The CDR3 is made up of 17 amino acids. V lost 1 base and J lost 3; bases outside the gene matches: 7. Germline loops: CDR1 KGHDR, CDR2 SFDVKD. CDR3 protein: CATSDLGPGGIYNEQFF. CDR3 bases: TGTGCCACCAGTGATTTAGGTCCAGGGGGCATCTACAATGAGCAGTTCTTC.

To note about this clonotype: Sequence at one end of the junction differs from germline and may be a read error. J is TRBJ1-2 and V is TRBV12-3 or TRBV12-4; TRBD1 matches 11 bases. There are 14 residues in the CDR3. Here the CDR3 reads CTSSFLGQGAGYTF. The CDR3 DNA follows: TGTACCAGCAGTTTCTTAGGACAGGGGGCGGGCTACACCTTC.

This clonotype was seen many times. Here the CDR3 reads CSASGQYSNQPQHF. CDR3 DNA sequence: TGCAGTGCTAGTGGACAATATAGCAATCAGCCCCAGCATTTT. The rearrangement uses TRBV20-1 and TRBJ1-5, with D perhaps matching TRBD1 (5 bases). The CDR3 covers 14 residues. CDR1 and CDR2 from the germline V gene are DFQATT and SNEGSKA (reference sequence). Trimming pared 3 bases from V and 0 bases from J, leaving 9 bases between.

The chain joins TRBV5-1 to TRBJ1-2, with D unresolved. V lost 2 bases and J 8 bases, leaving 19 bases between the germline ends. Looked up from germline, CDR1 is SGHRS and CDR2 is YFSETQ. The CDR3 is 15 residues long. CDR3: CASSFDRKPHLGYTF. DNA of the CDR3: TGCGCCAGCAGCTTTGACCGAAAACCCCATCTAGGCTACACCTTC.

The rearrangement links TRBV29-1 to TRBJ1-2, with TRBD1 identical over 9 bases. With 7 bases clipped from V and 4 bases from J, the junction kept 7 bases outside the gene matches. CDR3 size: 13 residues. The germline V gene has CDR1 SQVTM and CDR2 ANQGSEA. The CDR3 loop is CSAEGQGPYGYTF. The CDR3 nucleotides read TGCAGCGCTGAGGGACAGGGCCCCTATGGCTACACCTTC.

The chain joins TRBV5-1 to TRBJ2-5, with TRBD1 matching over 10 bases. The J call may be wrong; the DNA end is better matched by TRBJ2-7. Germline CDR1 is SGHRS and CDR2 is YFSETQ. The CDR3 covers 15 residues. The CDR3 nucleotides are TGCGCCAGCAGCTTGGGGGACAGGGGTTGGAACGAGCAGTACTTC. Translation gives CASSLGDRGWNEQYF.

The chain is built from TRBV10-3 and TRBJ2-7; tentatively, D is TRBD2 (6 bases). V lost 3 bases to trimming and J lost 2 bases, with 11 bases between them. CDR1 and CDR2 (germline): ENHRY, SYGVKD. The CDR3 is 14 amino acids. CDR3 sequence: CAISEDLATYEQYF. CDR3 sequence (DNA): TGTGCCATCAGTGAAGATCTAGCGACCTACGAGCAGTACTTC.

The chain joins TRBV24-1 to TRBJ2-1; a weak D match, TRBD1 (6 bases). CDR3 length: 14 amino acids. Germline values: CDR1 KGHDR, CDR2 SFDVKD. Trimming shortened V by 0 bases and J by 9 bases, and 11 bases separated the two germline ends. The CDR3 protein is CATSDLVDRSEQFF. CDR3 DNA: TGTGCCACCAGTGATTTGGTGGACAGAAGTGAGCAGTTCTTC.

The CDR3 DNA is TGTGCCAGCAGCCTGCAACTCGAAAAACTGTTTTTT. This encodes CASSLQLEKLFF. The chain couples TRBV5-5 to TRBJ1-4; D not resolved. The CDR3 length is 12 residues. The V gene's germline CDR1 is SGHKS and CDR2 YYEKEE (reference sequence). V dropped 4 bases and J dropped 8 bases, with 9 bases sitting between them.

This clonotype was recorded a few times. This rearrangement joins TRBV20-1 to TRBJ2-5; 7 bases are shared with TRBD1. The CDR3 covers 15 residues. The V gene end was trimmed by 4 bases and the J gene end by 5 bases; junction bases not matched to a gene: 13. Per germline, CDR1 DFQATT and CDR2 SNEGSKA (reference sequence). The chain's CDR3 is CSATTGRGFVETQYF. CDR3 nucleotides: TGCAGTGCTACGACAGGGAGAGGTTTTGTCGAGACCCAGTACTTC.

This clonotype was seen a few times. The chain couples TRBV6-6 to TRBJ2-4; D is ambiguous. The DNA end is a closer match to TRBJ2-7, so the J assignment may be wrong. CDR3 length: 12 amino acids. Germline V lookup: CDR1 MNHNY, CDR2 SVGAGI (reference sequence). CDR3: CASSYDKYEQYF. Here the CDR3 DNA reads TGTGCCAGCAGTTATGACAAATACGAGCAGTACTTC.

This clonotype was observed a handful of times. The chain uses TRBV6-2 or TRBV6-3 and TRBJ2-5; 11 positions match TRBD1. The end of the DNA fits TRBJ2-7 better, so the J call may be wrong. Germline V CDR1 and CDR2: MNHEY, SVGEGT. This CDR3 contains 14 residues. CDR3: CASSADRGLGEQYF. CDR3 nucleotides: TGTGCCAGCAGTGCGGACAGGGGGCTTGGCGAGCAGTACTTC.

A few counts support this clonotype. This sequence joins TRBV20-1 and TRBJ2-3; 9 positions match TRBD1. CDR1 is DFQATT and CDR2 is SNEGSKA in the germline V gene (reference sequence). V dropped 1 base and J dropped 0; count of bases not matched to a gene: 11. This CDR3 region has 18 residues. CDR3 in DNA: TGCAGTGCTAGAGTGGGAGGTGGAGGGACAGGGAGCACAGATACGCAGTATTTT. Its translation is CSARVGGGGTGSTDTQYF.

The chain has TRBV7-4 and TRBJ2-5, with 7 bases that match TRBD1. Germline V gives CDR1 SGHVT, CDR2 SQSDAQ. V shed 4 bases and J 13 bases; nucleotides not matched to a gene: 6. The CDR3 loop spans 11 amino acids. In DNA form, the CDR3 reads TGTGCCAGCAGCTCTCACAGGGGTGCGTACTTC. Protein: CASSSHRGAYF.

This clonotype was seen a few times. As DNA, the CDR3 is TGTGCCAGCAGCGACTGGACTCCGAATAATTCACCCCTCCACTTT. This translates into CASSDWTPNNSPLHF. The chain recombines TRBV7-9 with TRBJ1-6; no firm D call. The V end was cut by 5 bases, the J end by 5 bases, with 13 bases between. This CDR3 is 15 amino acids long. Germline CDR1 SEHNR, CDR2 FQNEAQ (reference sequence).